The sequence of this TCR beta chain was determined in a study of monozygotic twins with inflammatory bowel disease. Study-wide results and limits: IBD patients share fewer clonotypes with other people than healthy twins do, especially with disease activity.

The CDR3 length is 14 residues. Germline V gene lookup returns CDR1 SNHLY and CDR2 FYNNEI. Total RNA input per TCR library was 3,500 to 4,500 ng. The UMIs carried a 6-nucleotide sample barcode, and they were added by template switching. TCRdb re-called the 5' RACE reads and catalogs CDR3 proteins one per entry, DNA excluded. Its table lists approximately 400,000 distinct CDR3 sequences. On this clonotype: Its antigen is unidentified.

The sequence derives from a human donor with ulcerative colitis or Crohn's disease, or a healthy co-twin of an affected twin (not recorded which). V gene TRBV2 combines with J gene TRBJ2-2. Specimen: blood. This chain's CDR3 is CASSAGHNTGELFF.